These T cell receptor beta chains were read from a single sample in a study of shared clonotypes between healthy human individuals. The table came from immunoSEQ multiplex PCR; TCRdb's copy has only in-frame clones and leaves some out. The table includes more than 2 million clones, approximately 92% detected once. The sequenced material came from naive CD8+ T cells from PBMCs. The receptors were gathered from a young man in good health. Some clones in this sample may be carry-over from other donors' samples. Both conserved end residues are part of each CDR3. The D gene is left open where the match is weak. A row's size may be missing; if present it is once, few, many or a size class.

>-|-|TRBV27|TRBJ2-2
CASSLRQAGELFF
TGTGCCAGCAGTCTACGACAGGCCGGGGAGCTGTTTTTT
>-|TRBD2|TRBV9|TRBJ2-1
CASSGTSGVLYEQFF
TGTGCCAGCAGCGGAACTAGCGGGGTTTTGTATGAGCAGTTCTTC
>-|TRBD1|TRBV9|TRBJ2-4
CASSVGTGGPQYF
TGTGCCAGCAGCGTCGGGACAGGGGGTCCCCAGTACTTC
>-|-|TRBV19|TRBJ2-7
CASLSQTGDEQYF
TGTGCCAGTCTCTCACAAACGGGCGACGAGCAGTACTTC
>-|TRBD2|TRBV9|TRBJ2-3
CASSVETSGGTDTQYF
TGTGCCAGCAGCGTAGAGACTAGCGGGGGCACAGATACGCAGTATTTT
>-|-|TRBV19|TRBJ2-6
CASSIMASGANVLTF
TGTGCCAGTAGTATCATGGCCTCTGGGGCCAACGTCCTGACTTTC
>-|TRBD1|TRBV19|TRBJ1-1
CASSIGDRLTEAFF
TGTGCCAGTAGTATAGGGGACAGGCTGACTGAAGCTTTCTTT
>-|TRBD2|TRBV19|TRBJ2-5
CASTPRASGQETQYF
TGTGCCAGTACCCCCCGTGCTAGCGGCCAAGAGACCCAGTACTTC
>-|-|TRBV7-9|TRBJ2-7
CASSLEGLAVLAGQDEQYF
TGTGCCAGCAGCTTAGAGGGCCTTGCTGTGCTAGCGGGACAGGACGAGCAGTACTTC
>-|TRBD1|TRBV5-1|TRBJ1-2
CASRRDRVGYTF
TGCGCCAGCAGACGTGACAGGGTCGGCTACACCTTC
>-|-|TRBV4-3|TRBJ1-1
CASSQVKSNTEAFF
TGCGCCAGCAGCCAAGTTAAGTCGAACACTGAAGCTTTCTTT
>-|-|TRBV19|TRBJ2-7
CASSIFGGPYEQYF
TGTGCCAGTAGTATATTTGGAGGACCGTACGAGCAGTACTTC
>-|-|TRBV28|TRBJ2-3
CASSLGVVGGTDTQYF
TGTGCCAGCAGTTTAGGCGTGGTAGGGGGAACAGATACGCAGTATTTT
>-|-|TRBV7-9|TRBJ1-2
CASSLGVDGGVYGYTF
TGTGCCAGCAGCTTAGGGGTGGACGGAGGGGTCTATGGCTACACCTTC
>once|-|TRBV13|TRBJ1-4
CASSFRVGGAFEKLFF
TGTGCCAGCAGCTTCCGTGTTGGGGGGGCGTTTGAAAAACTGTTTTTT
>-|TRBD1|TRBV18|TRBJ2-7
CASSPPGQGVYEQYF
TGTGCCAGCTCACCTCCGGGACAGGGGGTTTACGAGCAGTACTTC
>-|-|TRBV7-3|TRBJ1-1
CASSLTGGRVGYTEAFF
TGTGCCAGCAGCTTAACCGGCGGTAGGGTGGGATACACTGAAGCTTTCTTT
>-|TRBD2|TRBV5-1|TRBJ2-1
CASSRTSGAGYEQFF
TGCGCCAGCAGCCGTACTAGCGGGGCGGGCTATGAGCAGTTCTTC
>-|-|TRBV10-2|TRBJ2-1
CASSLSGELSIEQFF
TGCGCCAGCAGCCTATCCGGGGAATTAAGCATTGAGCAGTTCTTC
>-|TRBD1|TRBV27|TRBJ1-2
CASSPAGQPGYYGYTF
TGTGCCAGCAGTCCCGCGGGACAGCCTGGATACTATGGCTACACCTTC
>-|-|TRBV7-9|TRBJ2-1
CASSLSTDEQFF
TGTGCCAGCAGCTTGAGTACGGATGAGCAGTTCTTC
>-|TRBD2|TRBV4-1|TRBJ2-3
CASSQAWSGRAGDTQYF
TGCGCCAGCAGCCAGGCCTGGAGCGGGAGGGCCGGAGATACGCAGTATTTT
>once|-|TRBV7-9|TRBJ1-4
CASRLAEKLFF
TGTGCCAGCAGACTAGCTGAAAAACTGTTTTTT
>-|TRBD1|TRBV28|TRBJ1-1
CASSPRRGRGTEAFF
TGTGCCAGCAGTCCCCGCAGGGGGCGTGGCACTGAAGCTTTCTTT
>-|-|TRBV28|TRBJ2-7
CASSLVAGGVYEQYF
TGTGCCAGCAGTTTAGTAGCAGGGGGGGTTTACGAGCAGTACTTC
>-|-|TRBV27|TRBJ2-7
CASTTLPPYEQYF
TGTGCCAGCACAACCCTACCACCCTACGAGCAGTACTTC
>once|-|TRBV9|TRBJ2-5
CASSVATGQFSQETQYF
TGTGCCAGCAGCGTAGCTACCGGGCAGTTCTCTCAAGAGACCCAGTACTTC
>-|-|TRBV4-1|TRBJ2-7
CASSQPGPGEQYF
TGCGCCAGCAGCCAACCAGGCCCGGGCGAGCAGTACTTC
>-|-|TRBV27|TRBJ1-5
CASSLVAVKGVSNQPQHF
TGTGCCAGCAGTCTGGTCGCGGTAAAGGGGGTTAGCAATCAGCCCCAGCATTTT
>-|TRBD2|TRBV27|TRBJ2-1
CASSRLDPGLAGQWNNEQFF
TGTGCCAGCAGTCGCCTAGACCCGGGACTAGCGGGACAGTGGAACAATGAGCAGTTCTTC
>-|TRBD1|TRBV28|TRBJ2-1
CASRGAGGNEQFF
TGTGCCAGCAGGGGGGCAGGGGGCAATGAGCAGTTCTTC
>once|TRBD2|TRBV7-3|TRBJ2-7
CASSPLAGDYEQYF
TGTGCCAGCAGCCCCCTGGCGGGAGACTACGAGCAGTACTTC
>-|-|TRBV6-1|TRBJ1-4
CASSERSRTSTNEKLFF
TGTGCCAGCAGTGAGCGGAGTCGGACCTCAACTAATGAAAAACTGTTTTTT
>-|TRBD2|TRBV28|TRBJ2-1
CASSLGTSGNNEQFF
TGTGCCAGCAGCCTCGGGACTAGCGGAAACAATGAGCAGTTCTTC
>-|TRBD1|TRBV9|TRBJ2-7
CASSAHRDRGREQYF
TGTGCCAGCAGCGCCCACCGGGACAGGGGTCGCGAGCAGTACTTC
>-|-|TRBV7-8|TRBJ2-7
CASSLAQGEQYF
TGTGCCAGCAGCTTAGCACAGGGCGAGCAGTACTTC
>-|TRBD2|TRBV9|TRBJ2-7
CASSPHPGLAGGDAHEQYF
TGTGCCAGCAGCCCCCACCCGGGACTAGCGGGAGGGGACGCCCACGAGCAGTACTTC
>once|-|TRBV7-9|TRBJ2-1
CASSLAWGSTYNEQFF
TGTGCCAGCAGCTTAGCTTGGGGGTCCACCTACAATGAGCAGTTCTTC
>-|TRBD1|TRBV15|TRBJ2-7
CATSTTDRLTYEQYF
TGTGCCACCAGCACTACGGACAGGTTAACCTACGAGCAGTACTTC
>-|-|TRBV15|TRBJ2-2
CATSRTATGELFF
TGTGCCACCAGCAGAACCGCCACCGGGGAGCTGTTTTTT
>-|-|TRBV19|TRBJ2-5
CASSIPDGLGGEETQYF
TGTGCCAGTAGTATCCCCGACGGACTAGGGGGCGAGGAGACCCAGTACTTC
>-|TRBD1|TRBV6-1|TRBJ2-7
CASQTGGSPTYEQYF
TGTGCCAGCCAAACAGGGGGCAGCCCTACCTACGAGCAGTACTTC
>-|-|TRBV7-6|TRBJ2-2
CASSFSEGTGELFF
TGTGCCAGCAGCTTCTCCGAGGGCACCGGGGAGCTGTTTTTT
>-|-|TRBV7-2|TRBJ2-1
CASSSYLGEGLNEQFF
TGTGCCAGCAGCTCCTACCTCGGAGAAGGGCTCAATGAGCAGTTCTTC
>-|-|TRBV5-6|TRBJ1-3
CASSLQGSGNTIYF
TGTGCCAGCAGCTTACAAGGCTCTGGAAACACCATATATTTT
>-|TRBD2|TRBV28|TRBJ2-3
CASSFGGSWTDTQYF
TGTGCCAGCAGTTTCGGCGGGAGTTGGACAGATACGCAGTATTTT
>-|-|TRBV2|TRBJ2-1
CAIRIRARGNEQFF
TGTGCCATCAGAATCCGGGCACGGGGCAATGAGCAGTTCTTC
>-|-|TRBV28|TRBJ2-7
CASSLYRDSLEQYF
TGTGCCAGCAGTTTATACCGGGATTCTCTCGAGCAGTACTTC
>-|-|TRBV6-5|TRBJ1-5
CASSLSGANQPQHF
TGTGCCAGCAGTCTCTCAGGGGCAAATCAGCCCCAGCATTTT
>-|-|TRBV7-6|TRBJ2-1
CASSSGDSYNEQFF
TGTGCCAGCAGCTCGGGAGACTCCTACAATGAGCAGTTCTTC
>-|-|TRBV18|TRBJ2-5
CASSEEGTRETQYF
TGTGCCAGCTCAGAGGAGGGGACCAGAGAGACCCAGTACTTC
>-|-|TRBV28|TRBJ1-1
CASSLGTGYMNTEAFF
TGTGCCAGCAGTTTGGGAACAGGCTATATGAACACTGAAGCTTTCTTT
>-|-|TRBV7-8|TRBJ1-1
CASSLFPGGPRDTEAFF
TGTGCCAGCAGCTTATTCCCCGGGGGTCCGCGAGACACTGAAGCTTTCTTT